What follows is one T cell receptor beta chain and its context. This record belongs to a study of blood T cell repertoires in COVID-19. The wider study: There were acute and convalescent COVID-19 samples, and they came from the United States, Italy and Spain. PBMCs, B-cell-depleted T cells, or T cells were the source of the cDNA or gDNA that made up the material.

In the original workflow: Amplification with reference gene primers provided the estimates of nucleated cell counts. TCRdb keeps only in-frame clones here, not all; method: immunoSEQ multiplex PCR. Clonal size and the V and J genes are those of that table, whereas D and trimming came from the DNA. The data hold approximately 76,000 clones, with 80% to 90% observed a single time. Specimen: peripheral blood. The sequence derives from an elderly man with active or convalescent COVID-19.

CDR3: CASSRNPQGGGGYTF. The CDR3 nucleotides read TGTGCCAGCAGCCGCAACCCCCAAGGGGGCGGGGGCTACACCTTC. V is TRBV6-5 and J is TRBJ1-2; 7 bases match TRBD1. Trimming took 6 bases from V and 8 from J; bases not matched to a gene: 15. Per the germline V gene, CDR1 is MNHEY and CDR2 is SVGAGI. There are 15 residues in the CDR3.